This TCR beta chain was identified in a study of T-cell reconstitution after alpha-beta-depleted transplantation in children. This clonotype was seen many times. With V trimmed by 4 bases and J by 6 bases, 8 bases remained unmatched. In germline, CDR1 is SQVTM, CDR2 ANQGSEA. CDR3 length equals 14 residues. Unique molecular identifiers were used to barcode this TCRbeta library. Via MiXCR, TCRdb re-called the PCR reads, giving one row per CDR3 protein. The data contain hundreds of thousands of distinct CDR3 sequences, around 9.6% of them singletons. This specimen was PBMCs from the stem cell graft donor, taken from the stem cell graft. The genes are TRBV29-1 and TRBJ2-2, with 7 bases identical to TRBD1. The clonotype was recovered from a human donor who donated a stem cell graft to a child with acute lymphoblastic leukemia. The CDR3 DNA reads as TGCAGCGTTGTCCCGACAGGGATTGCCGGGGAGCTGTTTTTT. Amino acids: CSVVPTGIAGELFF.